This TCR beta chain came from a study of cytotoxic CD8 clonotypes in ibrutinib-treated CLL. Study details: Enrolment comprised around 11 relapsed/refractory and over 14 treatment-naive patients; fewer than 18 were IGHV unmutated. Patients attained about 24 partial and 2 complete responses; at median around 70 months, roughly 15 remained remitted while around twelve progressed.

In germline, CDR1 is SGHTA, CDR2 FQGNSA. The CDR3 is 15 residues long. V trimming: 5 bases; J trimming: 5 bases; junction bases outside the gene matches: 12. Sequencing was performed with immunoSEQ multiplex PCR; in TCRdb, only in-frame clones are kept and a portion is missing. The sample contains roughly 130,000 clones, 79% of which appear only once. The clonotype was recovered from a human donor with chronic lymphocytic leukemia. The specimen was PBMCs, collected after 12 months of ibrutinib treatment. The chain has TRBV7-2 and TRBJ2-7, with 7 positions matching TRBD1. The CDR3 coding sequence is TGTGCCAGCAGCCCACGAAACAGGGGTGGCGACGAGCAGTACTTC. Protein product: CASSPRNRGGDEQYF.